This TCR beta chain was profiled in a study of T cell repertoires in cytomegalovirus infection (dated by TCRdb to the late 2010s). Background on the whole study: The peptide stimulations were aimed at well-studied HLA-B-restricted epitopes as well as recently identified HLA-C-restricted CMV epitopes, whose presentation resists viral immunomodulation. Donor HLA type was relevant to the analysis, because carriage of CMV infection together with the matching HLA type was indicated by public TCR beta signatures.

The instrument was an Illumina HiSeq 1500. TCRdb reanalyzed the raw reads on its own, using fastp at Q25 for trimming and MiXCR for clone calling, and kept in-frame beta chains. Rows with one shared CDR3 protein collapse into an entry with the most common genes and DNA. The sample contains approximately 310,000 distinct CDR3 sequences, around a quarter of them found a single time. The ten largest clones capture 13% of the sample. Paper-wide results and their limitations: In both this cohort and an independent roughly 400-donor cohort, the cumulative frequency of public TCR beta family members distinguished carriers of CMV infection plus the relevant HLA type. The ex vivo response was dominated by HLA-C-restricted CMV-specific TCR beta clonotypes, which also provided the single most frequent clonotype in two of eight donors.

CDR1 and CDR2 were assigned from the germline V gene as LGHNT and FRNRAP. V is reduced by 1 base and J by 1 base, leaving a spacing of 10 bases between them. From cysteine to phenylalanine, the CDR3 is 16 amino acids long. Only the CDR3 portion is preserved as DNA: 48 bases, with reading frame beginning at the first base. The treatment or condition label of this sample denotes: in vitro stimulation with specific CMV peptide epitopes to enrich CMV-specific T cells. This clonotype came up a few times. Its cognate antigen has yet to be identified. No much larger clonotype is one base removed from it; base qualities were not supplied.

The receptor's source is a human donor in good health (CMV status not recorded). Some clones in this sample may be carry-over from other donors' samples. The sequencing here drew on cultured PBMCs, taken from culture after CMV antigen stimulation. This receptor chain uses TRBV12-5 and TRBJ2-2, with the D gene not clear enough to name. The DNA reads as follows: TGTGCTAGTGGTTTGGGGACCGGCCGGAACACCGGGGAGCTGTTTTTT. This is translated as CASGLGTGRNTGELFF. Reference TRBV12-5 and TRBJ2-2 genes cover what lies past the CDR3, so the full variable domain is DARVTQTPRHKVTEMGQEVTMRCQPILGHNTVFWYRQTMMQGLELLAYFRNRAPLDDSGMPKDRFSAEMPDATLATLKIQPSEPRDSAVYFCASGLGTGRNTGELFFGEGSRLTVL.